The sequence of this TCR beta chain was determined in a study of blood T cell repertoires in COVID-19. Study information: The United States, Italy and Spain were the sources of the acute and convalescent COVID-19 samples. From T cells, B-cell-depleted T cells, or PBMCs came the material, which was cDNA or gDNA.

Per the original methods: Amplification with reference gene primers provided the estimates of nucleated cell counts. The table came from immunoSEQ multiplex PCR; TCRdb's copy has only in-frame clones and leaves some out. The V and J calls and clone size come from that table; D and trimming were worked out from the DNA. The repertoire holds roughly 240,000 clones, with approximately 80% as singletons. Germline trimming cut 4 bases from V and 0 bases from J; bases unmatched to any gene: 3. From germline, CDR1 is LNHDA and CDR2 SQIVND (reference sequence). The CDR3 covers 15 residues. In its sample, this clone was seen once.

Sequencing input: peripheral blood. The rearrangement uses TRBV19 and TRBJ1-5, with 7 bases fitting TRBD1. The TCR was taken from a man between 40 and 49 years old who had recovered from COVID-19. The CDR3 spells CASSRQGVSNQPQHF. The CDR3, as DNA: TGTGCCAGTAGTAGACAGGGAGTTAGCAATCAGCCCCAGCATTTT.